The rows below give T cell receptor beta chains drawn from one sample of a study of blood T cell repertoires in COVID-19. Assay used: immunoSEQ multiplex PCR; TCRdb lists only in-frame clones, some missing. In the table there are fewer than 60,000 clones, 82% of which are singletons. Input material: peripheral blood. These receptors originate from a man at least 80 years old with COVID-19, enrolled during active disease. Both conserved end residues are part of each CDR3. The D gene is left open where the match is weak. The size entry is marked missing in some rows and otherwise reads once, few, many or a size class.

d_gene	abundance	v_gene	j_gene	CDR3aa	CDR3nt
TRBD2	NA	TRBV15	TRBJ2-3	CATAGGPTDTQYF	TGTGCCACCGCGGGGGGGCCCACAGATACGCAGTATTTT
TRBD2	few	TRBV4-1	TRBJ2-2	CASSHGGVNTGELFF	TGCGCCAGCAGCCACGGGGGGGTGAACACCGGGGAGCTGTTTTTT
TRBD1	NA	TRBV19	TRBJ1-6	CASSRDRADSPLHF	TGTGCCAGTAGCAGGGACAGGGCGGATTCACCCCTCCACTTT
NA	few	TRBV11-2	TRBJ1-1	CASSLPRGETFF	TGTGCCAGCAGCTTACCTCGGGGGGAGACTTTCTTT
TRBD1	NA	TRBV24-1	TRBJ2-2	CATSDLGTGFTTGELFF	TGTGCCACCAGTGATTTAGGGACAGGGTTTACCACCGGGGAGCTGTTTTTT
NA	few	TRBV18	TRBJ2-1	CASSPSRAQGTNEQFF	TGTGCCAGCTCACCCTCCAGGGCTCAGGGGACAAATGAGCAGTTCTTC
TRBD2	NA	TRBV10-1	TRBJ2-3	CASSTGLAGQYF	TGCGCCAGCAGTACGGGACTAGCGGGGCAGTATTTT
TRBD2	NA	TRBV7-2	TRBJ2-1	CASSPALAGGMRGKQFF	TGTGCCAGCAGCCCCGCCTTAGCGGGAGGGATGAGAGGAAAGCAGTTCTTC
NA	once	TRBV19	TRBJ2-1	CASSMVGGNNEQFF	TGTGCCAGTAGTATGGTGGGGGGAAACAATGAGCAGTTCTTC
NA	NA	TRBV28	TRBJ2-5	CASNPTPVQETQYF	TGTGCCAGCAATCCCACACCCGTTCAAGAGACCCAGTACTTC
TRBD1	once	TRBV11-1	TRBJ2-7	CASSPRGQGEYEQYF	TGTGCCAGCAGCCCGCGGGGACAGGGGGAGTACGAGCAGTACTTC
TRBD1	NA	TRBV6-1	TRBJ2-1	CASSGQGAVPLQGDEQFF	TGTGCCAGCAGTGGACAGGGGGCCGTTCCCTTACAGGGCGATGAGCAGTTCTTC
NA	NA	TRBV7-2	TRBJ1-2	CASSFPGRVVYGYTF	TGTGCCAGCAGCTTCCCAGGGAGGGTAGTCTATGGCTACACCTTC
NA	NA	TRBV10-3	TRBJ1-1	CAISEVRNTEAFF	TGTGCCATCAGTGAGGTCCGGAACACTGAAGCTTTCTTT
NA	NA	TRBV7-2	TRBJ2-2	CASSLVTGNTGELFF	TGTGCCAGCAGCTTAGTGACGGGGAACACCGGGGAGCTGTTTTTT
NA	once	TRBV9	TRBJ1-2	CASSPTARDGYTF	TGTGCCAGCAGCCCTACCGCTCGGGATGGCTACACCTTC
NA	NA	TRBV21-1	TRBJ1-3	CAIPPYIISGNTIYF	TGTGCCATCCCGCCGTACATCATCTCTGGAAACACCATATATTTT
TRBD1	NA	TRBV19	TRBJ1-1	CASSLGQGVNTEAFF	TGTGCCAGTAGTCTCGGACAGGGGGTGAACACTGAAGCTTTCTTT
NA	NA	TRBV30	TRBJ1-4	CAWSAQGEKLFF	TGTGCCTGGAGTGCGCAGGGTGAAAAACTGTTTTTT
NA	NA	TRBV18	TRBJ1-5	CASSPGIEDNQPQHF	TGTGCCAGCTCACCGGGTATAGAGGACAATCAGCCCCAGCATTTT
TRBD1	NA	TRBV6-5	TRBJ1-4	CASSWTGREKLFF	TGTGCCAGCAGTTGGACAGGACGTGAAAAACTGTTTTTT
NA	once	TRBV24-1	TRBJ2-3	CATSDSGRARERDTQYF	TGTGCCACCAGTGATTCCGGGAGAGCTAGGGAACGAGATACGCAGTATTTT
TRBD1	NA	TRBV7-2	TRBJ1-1	CASSPDRMNTEAFF	TGTGCCAGCAGCCCGGACAGGATGAACACTGAAGCTTTCTTT
NA	NA	TRBV11-2	TRBJ2-1	CASSLVRGGWYNEQFF	TGTGCCAGCAGCTTAGTAAGGGGGGGCTGGTACAATGAGCAGTTCTTC
TRBD2	NA	TRBV7-9	TRBJ2-5	CASSPDGTTTETQYF	TGTGCCAGCAGCCCCGACGGGACTACGACAGAGACCCAGTACTTC
NA	NA	TRBV14	TRBJ1-1	CASSQAFQGNLMNTEAFF	TGTGCCAGCAGCCAGGCTTTCCAGGGGAACCTCATGAACACTGAAGCTTTCTTT
NA	NA	TRBV7-2	TRBJ1-2	CASSLEGADYGYTF	TGTGCCAGCAGCTTAGAAGGGGCAGACTATGGCTACACCTTC
NA	NA	TRBV6-5	TRBJ1-6	CASFRGSAEGSPLHF	TGTGCCAGCTTTAGGGGGAGCGCCGAGGGTTCACCCCTCCACTTT
TRBD1	NA	TRBV25-1	TRBJ1-1	CASSGRLWGQGGTEAFF	TGTGCCAGCAGTGGAAGGCTGTGGGGACAGGGAGGCACTGAAGCTTTCTTT
NA	NA	TRBV19	TRBJ1-6	CAPEDRDSPLHF	TGTGCCCCGGAGGACAGAGACTCACCCCTCCACTTT
TRBD1	NA	TRBV7-9	TRBJ1-2	CASTFQGQAAGYTF	TGTGCCAGCACCTTTCAGGGACAGGCGGCAGGCTACACCTTC
TRBD1	NA	TRBV6-5	TRBJ2-5	CASSLARTGEETQYF	TGTGCCAGCAGCCTGGCTAGGACAGGAGAAGAGACCCAGTACTTC
NA	NA	TRBV18	TRBJ1-5	CASVRDYNQPQHF	TGTGCCAGCGTCCGGGACTACAATCAGCCCCAGCATTTT
TRBD1	NA	TRBV7-3	TRBJ1-2	CASSQTGDGGYTF	TGTGCCAGCAGTCAAACAGGGGATGGTGGCTACACCTTC
TRBD2	NA	TRBV6-2/TRBV6-3	TRBJ2-2	CASSWRGTSGGINTGELFF	TGTGCCAGCAGTTGGAGAGGGACTAGCGGGGGGATCAACACCGGGGAGCTGTTTTTT
NA	NA	TRBV18	TRBJ2-5	CASSPISQETQYF	TGTGCCAGCTCACCAATTTCGCAAGAGACCCAGTACTTC
NA	NA	TRBV19	TRBJ1-1	CASSRGDEQNTEAFF	TGTGCCAGTAGTAGGGGGGACGAGCAGAACACTGAAGCTTTCTTT
NA	NA	TRBV6-2/TRBV6-3	TRBJ1-6	CASSYSGSRVSYNSPLHF	TGTGCCAGCAGTTATTCCGGGAGTCGGGTCTCCTATAATTCACCCCTCCACTTT
TRBD2	NA	TRBV27	TRBJ2-1	CASSSPRGEGHNEQFF	TGTGCCAGCAGTTCCCCACGGGGGGAAGGCCACAATGAGCAGTTCTTC
TRBD1	NA	TRBV4-3	TRBJ2-5	CASSQEGQGKETQYF	TGCGCCAGCAGCCAAGAGGGACAGGGAAAAGAGACCCAGTACTTC
NA	once	TRBV11-1	TRBJ2-3	CASRSQGTDTQYF	TGTGCCAGCAGGTCACAGGGCACAGATACGCAGTATTTT